These T cell receptor beta chains were read from a single sample in a study of Ad26.COV2.S vaccination and SARS-CoV-2 variants. Generated by immunoSEQ multiplex PCR, the TCRdb table keeps only in-frame clones and is missing some. The data hold roughly 500,000 clones, with 75% to 90% observed a single time. The specimen was peripheral blood, collected in a trial of Ad26.COV2.S vaccine versus placebo. The origin of the receptors is a person between 18 and 65 years old who received the Ad26.COV2.S COVID-19 vaccine or a placebo. Both conserved end residues are part of each CDR3. D genes are given only for firm matches. A row's size may be missing; if present it is once, few, many or a size class.

V gene	D gene	J gene	clone size	CDR3 DNA	CDR3 protein
TRBV6-5	TRBD1	TRBJ2-2	-	TGTGCCAGCAATCGACAGGGGTTATTCGGGGAGCTGTTTTTT	CASNRQGLFGELFF
TRBV24-1	TRBD2	TRBJ2-1	-	TGTGCCACCAGTGATAGCGGGAGGAGTCGGGTAGAGCAGTTCTTC	CATSDSGRSRVEQFF
TRBV9	-	TRBJ1-4	-	TGTGCCAGCAGCGGGACAGCTGCAACTAATGAAAAACTGTTTTTT	CASSGTAATNEKLFF
TRBV2	-	TRBJ1-5	few	TGTGCCAGCAGTGGTTTCGGGAATTATCAGCCCCAGCATTTT	CASSGFGNYQPQHF
TRBV5-1	-	TRBJ2-1	-	TGCGCCAGCAGCTCCGGGACGCAAAATGAGCAGTTCTTC	CASSSGTQNEQFF
TRBV4-3	TRBD2	TRBJ2-5	-	TGCGCCAGCAGCCAGCGCGGGGGGACCCAAGAGACCCAGTACTTC	CASSQRGGTQETQYF
TRBV5-1	TRBD2	TRBJ2-3	-	TGCGCCAGCAGACCGAGCGGGAGAAGCACAGATACGCAGTATTTT	CASRPSGRSTDTQYF
TRBV24-1	TRBD1	TRBJ1-5	-	TGTGCCACCAGCGCCGGGACAGTCAATCAGCCCCAGCATTTT	CATSAGTVNQPQHF
TRBV7-2	TRBD2	TRBJ2-1	-	TGTGCCAGCAGCTTACTCGCGGGAGTGTATAATGAGCAGTTCTTC	CASSLLAGVYNEQFF
TRBV7-2	-	TRBJ2-7	-	TGTGCCAGCAGCTTAGTGGGGGGTGGGGGACCCTACGAGCAGTACTTC	CASSLVGGGGPYEQYF
TRBV4-1	TRBD2	TRBJ2-1	few	TGCGCCAGCAGATCGTCCCTCGCGGGAGCATTTAATGAGCAGTTCTTC	CASRSSLAGAFNEQFF
TRBV5-1	-	TRBJ1-5	-	TGCGCCAGCAGCTTGGAAGGGTTCTCCGGACAACAGCATTTT	CASSLEGFSGQQHF
TRBV11-2	TRBD2	TRBJ2-3	-	TGTGCCAGCAGCTTAATGGGGACTAGCGGGCCCCCCACAGATACGCAGTATTTT	CASSLMGTSGPPTDTQYF
TRBV7-3	-	TRBJ1-1	once	TGTGCCAGCAGCTTACGAGGAGGGCTGACTGAAGCTTTCTTT	CASSLRGGLTEAFF
TRBV5-1	-	TRBJ1-3	-	TGCGCCAGCCGTCAGGGTCCCTCTGGAAACACCATATATTTT	CASRQGPSGNTIYF
TRBV5-5	-	TRBJ2-7	-	TGTGCCAGCAGCTTGGCCAACGAGCAGTACTTC	CASSLANEQYF
TRBV6-5	-	TRBJ1-2	-	TGTGCCAGCAGTTACTCGAGGTGGACAGAAGGGCCTGGCTACACCTTC	CASSYSRWTEGPGYTF
TRBV6-5	TRBD1	TRBJ1-2	-	TGTGCCAGCAGCCGACAGGCAGGGGGAGGCTACACCTTC	CASSRQAGGGYTF
TRBV7-2	-	TRBJ1-2	once	TGTGCCAGCAGCTTAGACGGAAACTATGGCTACACCTTC	CASSLDGNYGYTF
TRBV3-1/TRBV3-2	-	TRBJ2-3	once	TGTGCCAGCAGGATGGGGGGCGCGGATACGCAGTATTTT	CASRMGGADTQYF
TRBV4-3	-	TRBJ2-3	once	TGCGCCAGCAGCCAAGATAGAATGACAGGAAGGGTCACAGATACGCAGTATTTT	CASSQDRMTGRVTDTQYF
TRBV19	-	TRBJ1-5	-	TGTGCCAGTAGTAAAACCGCCTATCGTAGGACAGATAGCAATCAGCCCCAGCATTTT	CASSKTAYRRTDSNQPQHF
TRBV25-1	-	TRBJ1-1	-	TGTGCCACAAGGGGCGCCGGGACTTTCTTT	CATRGAGTFF
TRBV7-2	-	TRBJ2-5	-	TGTGCCAGCAGCTTAAATGCAGGGACGTCCCAAGAGACCCAGTACTTC	CASSLNAGTSQETQYF
TRBV4-1	-	TRBJ2-7	-	TGCGCCAGCAGCGAAACAGGGTCCCTAGATTACTACGAGCAGTACTTC	CASSETGSLDYYEQYF
TRBV11-3	-	TRBJ2-4	-	TGTGCCAGCAGCCCGGCGGACTCCCACAACATTCAGTACTTC	CASSPADSHNIQYF
TRBV3-1/TRBV3-2	-	TRBJ2-1	-	TGTGCCAGCAGCCAAGTTCGAGGTAGGGGTGAGCAGTTCTTC	CASSQVRGRGEQFF